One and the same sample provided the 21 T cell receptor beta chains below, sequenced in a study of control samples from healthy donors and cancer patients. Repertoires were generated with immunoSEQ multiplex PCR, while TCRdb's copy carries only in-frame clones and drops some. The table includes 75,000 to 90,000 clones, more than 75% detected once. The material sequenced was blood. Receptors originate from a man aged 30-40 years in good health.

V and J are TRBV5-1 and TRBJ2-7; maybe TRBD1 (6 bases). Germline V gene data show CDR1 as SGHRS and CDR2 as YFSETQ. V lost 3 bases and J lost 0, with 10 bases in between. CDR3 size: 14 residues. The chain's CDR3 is CASSSTGSSYEQYF. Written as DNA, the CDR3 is TGCGCCAGCAGCTCAACAGGGTCCTCCTACGAGCAGTACTTC.

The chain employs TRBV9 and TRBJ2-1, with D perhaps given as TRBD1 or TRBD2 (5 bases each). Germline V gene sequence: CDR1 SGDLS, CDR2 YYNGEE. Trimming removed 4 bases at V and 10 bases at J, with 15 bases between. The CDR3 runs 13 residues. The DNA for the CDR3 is TGTGCCAGCAGCTCCGGGACCTACGGCGAGCAGTTCTTC. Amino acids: CASSSGTYGEQFF. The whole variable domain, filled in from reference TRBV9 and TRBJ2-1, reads DSGVTQTPKHLITATGQRVTLRCSPRSGDLSVYWYQQSLDQGLQFLIQYYNGEERAKGNILERFSAQQFPDLHSELNLSSLELGDSALYFCASSSGTYGEQFFGPGTRLTVL.

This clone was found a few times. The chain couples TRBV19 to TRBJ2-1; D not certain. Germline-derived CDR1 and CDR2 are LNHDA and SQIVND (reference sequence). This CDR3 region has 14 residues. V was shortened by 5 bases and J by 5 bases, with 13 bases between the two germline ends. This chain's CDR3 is CASSLDSSDNEQFF. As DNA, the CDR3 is TGTGCCAGTAGTCTCGATAGCAGTGACAATGAGCAGTTCTTC.

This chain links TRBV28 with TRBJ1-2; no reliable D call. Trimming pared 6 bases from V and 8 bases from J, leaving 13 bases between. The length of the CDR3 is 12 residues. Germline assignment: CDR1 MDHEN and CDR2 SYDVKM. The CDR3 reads CASSLLRRGYTF. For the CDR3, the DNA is TGTGCCAGCAGCCTCCTTCGGAGAGGCTACACCTTC.

This chain's CDR3 is CASTKGPLQGDTGELFF. The CDR3 nucleotides are TGCGCCAGCACCAAAGGCCCTCTACAGGGGGACACCGGGGAGCTGTTTTTT. The rearrangement joins TRBV5-1 to TRBJ2-2; TRBD1 matches at 8 bases. Germline assignment: CDR1 SGHRS and CDR2 YFSETQ. CDR3 length: 17 amino acids. Trimming at V came to 6 bases and at J to 3 bases, leaving 13 bases not matched to a gene.

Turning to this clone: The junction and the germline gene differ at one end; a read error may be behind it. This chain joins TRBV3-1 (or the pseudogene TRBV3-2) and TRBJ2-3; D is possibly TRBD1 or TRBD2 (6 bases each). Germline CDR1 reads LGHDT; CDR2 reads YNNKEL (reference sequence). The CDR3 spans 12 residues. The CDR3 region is CASSLPGERVDF. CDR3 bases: TGTGCCAGCAGCCTCCCAGGGGAGCGGGTGGATTTT.

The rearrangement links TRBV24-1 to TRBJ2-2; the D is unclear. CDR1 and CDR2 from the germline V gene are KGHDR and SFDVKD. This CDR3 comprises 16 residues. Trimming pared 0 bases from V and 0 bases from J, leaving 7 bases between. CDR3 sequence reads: CATSDLFPTNTGELFF. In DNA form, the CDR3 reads TGTGCCACCAGTGATTTGTTCCCGACGAACACCGGGGAGCTGTTTTTT.

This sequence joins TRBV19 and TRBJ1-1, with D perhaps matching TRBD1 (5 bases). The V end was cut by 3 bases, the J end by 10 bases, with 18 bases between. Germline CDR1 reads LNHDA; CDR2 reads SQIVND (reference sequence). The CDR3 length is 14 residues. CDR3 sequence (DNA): TGTGCCAGTAGTATCCAAGACAGAGGGGTTGGAGCTTTCTTT. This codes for CASSIQDRGVGAFF.

DNA of the CDR3: TGTGCCAGCAGTCCGATAGGGCTAGCTAACTATGGCTACACCTTC. Its translation: CASSPIGLANYGYTF. This sequence joins TRBV27 and TRBJ1-2; D call uncertain. CDR1 is MNHEY, CDR2 SMNVEV, per germline (reference sequence). CDR3 size: 15 residues. Deletions cut 5 bases from V and 0 bases from J, with 13 bases between.

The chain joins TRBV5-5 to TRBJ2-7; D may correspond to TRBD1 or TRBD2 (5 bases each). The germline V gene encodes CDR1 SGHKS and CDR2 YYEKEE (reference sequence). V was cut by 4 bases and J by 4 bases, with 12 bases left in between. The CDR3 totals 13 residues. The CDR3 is CASSSGTVYEQYF. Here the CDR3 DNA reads TGTGCCAGCAGCAGTGGGACCGTATACGAGCAGTACTTC. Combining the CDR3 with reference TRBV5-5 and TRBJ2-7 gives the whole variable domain DAGVTQSPTHLIKTRGQQVTLRCSPISGHKSVSWYQQVLGQGPQFIFQYYEKEERGRGNFPDRFSARQFPNYSSELNVNALLLGDSALYLCASSSGTVYEQYFGPGTRLTVT.

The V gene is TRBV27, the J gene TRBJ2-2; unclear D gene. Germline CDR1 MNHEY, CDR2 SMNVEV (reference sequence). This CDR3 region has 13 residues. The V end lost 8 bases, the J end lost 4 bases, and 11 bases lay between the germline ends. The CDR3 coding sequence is TGTGCCAGCGGCCTACCGGGCACCGGGGAGCTGTTTTTT. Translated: CASGLPGTGELFF.

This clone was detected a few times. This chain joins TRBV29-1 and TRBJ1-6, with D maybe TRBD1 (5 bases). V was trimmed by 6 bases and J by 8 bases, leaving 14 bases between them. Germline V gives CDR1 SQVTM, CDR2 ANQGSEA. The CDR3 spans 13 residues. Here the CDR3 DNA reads TGCAGCGTGCGTGGGGGGTCAGATTCACCCCTCCACTTT. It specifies CSVRGGSDSPLHF.

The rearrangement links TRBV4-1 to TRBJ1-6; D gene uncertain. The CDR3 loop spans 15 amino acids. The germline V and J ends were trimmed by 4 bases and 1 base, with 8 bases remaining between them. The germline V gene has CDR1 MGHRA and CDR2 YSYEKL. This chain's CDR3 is CASSPWQSYNSPLHF. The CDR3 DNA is TGCGCCAGCAGCCCCTGGCAGTCCTATAATTCACCCCTCCACTTT.

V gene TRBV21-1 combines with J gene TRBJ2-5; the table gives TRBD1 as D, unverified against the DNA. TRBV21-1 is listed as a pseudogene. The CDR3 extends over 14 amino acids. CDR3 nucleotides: TGTGCCACTCCAGGGGACAGGGGGTCTAAGGCCCAGTACTTC. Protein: CATPGDRGSKAQYF.

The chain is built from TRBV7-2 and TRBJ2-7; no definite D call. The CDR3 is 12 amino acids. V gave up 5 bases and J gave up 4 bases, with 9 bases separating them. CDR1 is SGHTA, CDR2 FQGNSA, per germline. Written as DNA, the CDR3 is TGTGCCAGCAGCCCCTCCCAGTACGAGCAGTACGTC. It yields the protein CASSPSQYEQYV.

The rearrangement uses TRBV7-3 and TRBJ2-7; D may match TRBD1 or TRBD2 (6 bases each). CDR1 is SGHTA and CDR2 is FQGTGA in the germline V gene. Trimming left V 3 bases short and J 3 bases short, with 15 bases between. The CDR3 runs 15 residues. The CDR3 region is CASSLGGAGYYEQYF. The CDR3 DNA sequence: TGTGCCAGCAGCTTGGGGGGCGCGGGATACTACGAGCAGTACTTC.

The DNA for the CDR3 is TGCAGTGCTAGCCCGGGGGAAAAACTGTTTTTT. Its protein is CSASPGEKLFF. The rearrangement uses TRBV20-1 and TRBJ1-4; D uncertain. The germline V gene encodes CDR1 DFQATT and CDR2 SNEGSKA (reference sequence). The V gene lost 3 bases and the J gene lost 8 bases, with 7 bases spanning the gap. The CDR3 is 11 residues long.

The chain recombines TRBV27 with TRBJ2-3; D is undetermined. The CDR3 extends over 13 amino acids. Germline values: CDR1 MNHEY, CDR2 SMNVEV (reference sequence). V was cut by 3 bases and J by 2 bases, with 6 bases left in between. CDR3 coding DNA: TGTGCCAGCAGTTTCGGTATCACAGATACGCAGTATTTT. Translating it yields CASSFGITDTQYF.

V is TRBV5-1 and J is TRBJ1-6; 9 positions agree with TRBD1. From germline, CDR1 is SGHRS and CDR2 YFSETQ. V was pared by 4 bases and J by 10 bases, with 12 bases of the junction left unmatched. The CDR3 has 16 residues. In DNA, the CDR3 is TGCGCCAGCAGCCCGGGTCCCGGGACAGGGAGGTCACCCCTCCACTTT. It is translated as CASSPGPGTGRSPLHF. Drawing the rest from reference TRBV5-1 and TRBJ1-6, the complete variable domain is KAGVTQTPRYLIKTRGQQVTLSCSPISGHRSVSWYQQTPGQGLQFLFEYFSETQRNKGNFPGRFSGRQFSNSRSEMNVSTLELGDSALYLCASSPGPGTGRSPLHFGNGTRLTVT.

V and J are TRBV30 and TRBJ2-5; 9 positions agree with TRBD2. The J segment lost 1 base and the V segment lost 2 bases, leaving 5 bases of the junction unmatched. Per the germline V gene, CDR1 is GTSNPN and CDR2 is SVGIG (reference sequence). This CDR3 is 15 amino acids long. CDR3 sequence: CAWSQGRGGQETQYF. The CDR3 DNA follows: TGTGCCTGGAGTCAAGGGCGGGGGGGCCAAGAGACCCAGTACTTC.

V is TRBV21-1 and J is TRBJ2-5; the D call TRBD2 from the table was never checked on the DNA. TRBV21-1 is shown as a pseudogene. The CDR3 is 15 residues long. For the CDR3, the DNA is TGTGCCAGCAGTAGGGGGGGAGGTCGTGGAGAGACCCAGTACTTC. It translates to CASSRGGGRGETQYF.